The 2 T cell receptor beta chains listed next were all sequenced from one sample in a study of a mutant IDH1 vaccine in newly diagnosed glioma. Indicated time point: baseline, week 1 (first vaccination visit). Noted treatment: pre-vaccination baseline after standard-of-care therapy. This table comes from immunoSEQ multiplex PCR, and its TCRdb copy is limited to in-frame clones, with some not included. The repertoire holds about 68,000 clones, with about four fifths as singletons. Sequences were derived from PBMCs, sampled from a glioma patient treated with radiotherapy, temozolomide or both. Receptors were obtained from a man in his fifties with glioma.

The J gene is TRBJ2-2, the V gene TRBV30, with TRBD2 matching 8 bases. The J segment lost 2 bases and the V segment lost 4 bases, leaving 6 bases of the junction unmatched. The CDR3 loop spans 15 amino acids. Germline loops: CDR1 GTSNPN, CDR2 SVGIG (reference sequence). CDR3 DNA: TGTGCCTGGACATACGGGAGGGCAAACACCGGGGAGCTGTTTTTT. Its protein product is CAWTYGRANTGELFF.

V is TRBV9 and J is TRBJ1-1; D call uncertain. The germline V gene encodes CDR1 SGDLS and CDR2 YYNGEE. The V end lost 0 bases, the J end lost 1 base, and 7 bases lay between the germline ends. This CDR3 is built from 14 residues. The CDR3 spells CASSVGRGNTEAFF. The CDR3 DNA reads TGTGCCAGCAGCGTAGGGCGGGGGAACACTGAAGCTTTCTTT.